These 14 T cell receptor beta chains share one sample of origin, sequenced in a study of T cells in Graves' hyperthyroidism and ophthalmopathy (dated by TCRdb to about 2019). The library relied on multiplex PCR. Sequencing used an Illumina HiSeq 2000. The TCR beta CDR3 regions were amplified from RNA transcripts. For the first round of RT-PCR on the TCR CDR3, the HTBI primer set was used together with the Qiagen OneStep RT-PCR kit. TCRdb cleaned the public reads at Q25 with fastp, built clones with MiXCR and kept in-frame beta chains. Rows are combined by CDR3 protein, so each entry shows the most common genes and DNA. The sample table holds around 380,000 distinct CDR3 sequences, of which roughly 12% were seen once. Roughly 20% of the sample belongs to the ten largest clones. Source material: blood. The receptors shown here come from a man aged 25 to 45 with Graves' hyperthyroidism that later progressed to Graves' ophthalmopathy.

The genes are TRBV29-1 and TRBJ2-3, with 8 bases aligning to TRBD2. Germline trimming cut 3 bases from V and 2 bases from J; bases unmatched to any gene: 7. The CDR3 contains 15 residues. Germline V gives CDR1 SQVTM, CDR2 ANQGSEA. This CDR3 is CSVDLRGDPTDTQYF. DNA of the CDR3: TGCAGCGTTGACTTGCGGGGGGACCCCACAGATACGCAGTATTTT.

This chain connects TRBV6-1 to TRBJ1-1, with unresolved D. The germline V gene encodes CDR1 MNHNS and CDR2 SASEGT. Trimming shortened V by 6 bases and J by 7 bases, and 12 bases separated the two germline ends. The CDR3 runs to 12 residues. The CDR3 region is CASSLEGFEAFF. The CDR3 DNA follows: TGTGCCAGCAGCCTTGAAGGATTTGAAGCTTTCTTT.

In this sample, this clonotype turned up many times. The genes are TRBV4-1 and TRBJ1-2; unclear D gene. The CDR3 is 12 residues long. V gave up 0 bases and J gave up 8 bases, with 7 bases separating them. Per germline, CDR1 MGHRA and CDR2 YSYEKL. Here the CDR3 reads CASSQEGYGYTF. The DNA for the CDR3 is TGCGCCAGCAGCCAAGAAGGGTACGGCTACACCTTC.

In its sample, this clonotype was seen many times. V usage is TRBV28 and J usage is TRBJ2-1, with TRBD1 as a possible D gene (6 bases). Germline V CDR1 and CDR2: MDHEN, SYDVKM. The CDR3 runs 16 residues. Trimming stripped 5 bases from V and 0 bases from J, with 14 bases between. The CDR3 sequence: CASSPPGTTSYNEQFF. DNA of the CDR3: TGTGCCAGCAGTCCCCCCGGGACAACCTCCTACAATGAGCAGTTCTTC.

This clonotype has more than one count but fewer than ten. V gene TRBV3-1 combines with J gene TRBJ2-1, with 9 bases identical to TRBD2. Germline V gene sequence: CDR1 LGHDT, CDR2 YNNKEL (reference sequence). V dropped 6 bases and J dropped 0; count of bases not matched to a gene: 18. The CDR3 consists of 20 residues. The CDR3 nucleotides read TGTGCCAGCAGATCCGATGGGATTAGCGGGGGTCCGAGCTCCTACAATGAGCAGTTCTTC. Residues: CASRSDGISGGPSSYNEQFF.

This clonotype was recorded many times. The V gene is TRBV11-2, the J gene TRBJ1-1, with D unresolved. V lost 5 bases and J lost 0, with 7 bases in between. Per the germline V gene, CDR1 is SGHAT and CDR2 is FQNNGV. The CDR3 has 13 amino acids. Here the CDR3 DNA reads TGTGCCAGCAGCGGGCTCATGAACACTGAAGCTTTCTTT. Residues: CASSGLMNTEAFF.

This clonotype was counted at least ten times. The chain employs TRBV6-1 and TRBJ2-2; D remains ambiguous. CDR3 length: 16 residues. Looked up from germline, CDR1 is MNHNS and CDR2 is SASEGT. Trimming cost V 6 bases and J 7 bases, with 21 bases left between them. CDR3 nucleotides: TGTGCCAGCAGACTAAGTTGGTCCCCTAACGACGGGGAGCTGTTTTTT. Its protein product is CASRLSWSPNDGELFF.

The chain joins TRBV19 to TRBJ1-2; D remains ambiguous. The CDR3 spans 15 residues. Germline V gene sequence: CDR1 LNHDA, CDR2 SQIVND (reference sequence). V lost 6 bases, J lost 2 bases, and 16 bases lay in between. In DNA form, the CDR3 reads TGTGCCAGTAGCTGGAGGACGGAAAGAAACTATGGCTACACCTTC. This codes for CASSWRTERNYGYTF. The full variable domain, in which reference TRBV19 and TRBJ1-2 provide the parts outside the CDR3, is DGGITQSPKYLFRKEGQNVTLSCEQNLNHDAMYWYRQDPGQGLRLIYYSQIVNDFQKGDIAEGYSVSREKKESFPLTVTSAQKNPTAFYLCASSWRTERNYGYTFGSGTRLTVV.

This clonotype was observed a handful of times. V and J are TRBV30 and TRBJ2-7; no definite D call. This CDR3 spans 12 amino acids. In germline, CDR1 is GTSNPN, CDR2 SVGIG (reference sequence). V dropped 1 base and J dropped 4 bases, with 8 bases sitting between them. This chain's CDR3 is CAWSALSYEQYF. The CDR3 DNA sequence: TGTGCCTGGAGTGCCTTATCGTACGAGCAGTACTTC. Filled out from reference TRBV30 and TRBJ2-7, the complete variable domain reads SQTIHQWPATLVQPVGSPLSLECTVEGTSNPNLYWYRQAAGRGLQLLFYSVGIGQISSEVPQNLSASRPQDRQFILSSKKLLLSDSGFYLCAWSALSYEQYFGPGTRLTVT.

Note on this clonotype: One end of the junction does not line up with germline, which may come from a read error. The genes are TRBV27 and TRBJ1-4; D uncertain. Germline CDR1 and CDR2: MNHEY and SMNVEV (reference sequence). CDR3 size: 13 residues. The CDR3 nucleotides read TGTGCCAACAGTCCCTCCAGTAATGAAAAACTGTTTTTT. It yields the protein CANSPSSNEKLFF.

There are a few counts of this clonotype. The chain is built from TRBV5-1 and TRBJ1-6; D unclear. Looked up from germline, CDR1 is SGHRS and CDR2 is YFSETQ. V lost 2 bases and J 13 bases, leaving 10 bases between the germline ends. The CDR3 contains 12 residues. The CDR3 region is CASSLYSHPLHF. The CDR3 DNA is TGCGCCAGCAGCTTATACAGCCATCCCCTCCACTTT.

This clonotype was seen repeatedly, ten times or more. This chain joins TRBV7-9 and TRBJ2-2; 10 nucleotides agree with TRBD2. This CDR3 is built from 17 residues. Trimming cost V 3 bases and J 0 bases; bases outside gene matches: 4. The V gene's germline CDR1 is SEHNR and CDR2 FQNEAQ (reference sequence). This CDR3 is CASSFTTSGTNTGELFF. DNA for the CDR3: TGTGCCAGCAGCTTCACCACTAGCGGGACGAACACCGGGGAGCTGTTTTTT.

This clonotype was seen at least ten times. The chain is built from TRBV7-9 and TRBJ2-5; D gene unclear. The V gene's germline CDR1 is SEHNR and CDR2 FQNEAQ (reference sequence). Trimming pared 3 bases from V and 5 bases from J, leaving 10 bases between. The CDR3 is 13 residues long. In nucleotides, the CDR3 is TGTGCCAGCAGCTTCCCCTTAGGGGAGACCCAGTACTTC. Protein sequence: CASSFPLGETQYF. The full variable domain, in which reference TRBV7-9 and TRBJ2-5 provide the parts outside the CDR3, is DTGVSQNPRHKITKRGQNVTFRCDPISEHNRLYWYRQTLGQGPEFLTYFQNEAQLEKSRLLSDRFSAERPKGSFSTLEIQRTEQGDSAMYLCASSFPLGETQYFGPGTRLLVL.

At least ten counts were recorded for this clonotype. V is TRBV7-2 and J is TRBJ2-5; perhaps TRBD2 as D (7 bases). CDR1 and CDR2 from the germline V gene are SGHTA and FQGNSA. V lost 4 bases and J lost 5, with 14 bases in between. The CDR3 loop spans 14 amino acids. As DNA, the CDR3 is TGTGCCAGCAGCTCAATGGGGGGGCCGGAGACCCAGTACTTC. It translates to CASSSMGGPETQYF.